This T cell receptor beta chain was recovered during a study of T cells in localized non-small cell lung cancer (dated by TCRdb to 2020 to 2021). Context from the whole study: The study examined T cell repertoires in 200 to 300 patients with early-stage NSCLC and compared tumors with uninvolved tumor-adjacent lungs. NSCLC patients had a mean age of roughly 64 years, and 129 were male and 107 female. The cohort comprised a few hundred treatment-naïve NSCLC patients with resected, localized lung tumors.

This clone was counted only a few times. What this receptor recognizes is not known. Per-base quality was not reported, and no clone a single base away is much larger than it. CDR1 LNHNV and CDR2 YYDKDF are derived from the germline V gene (reference sequence). The CDR3, from cysteine to phenylalanine, totals 15 residues. Only the CDR3 portion is preserved as DNA: 45 bases, with reading frame beginning at the first base. The germline ends are 9 bases apart after V is trimmed by 0 bases and J by 3 bases. Uninvolved adjacent lung was taken at least 2 cm from the tumor margin and confirmed free of atypia by two independent pathologists. At diagnosis, tumor, uninvolved tumor-adjacent lung and peripheral blood were collected and then preserved as a mix of FFPE and fresh-frozen material. TCR beta CDR3 regions were sequenced from DNA using the immunoSEQ Assay. The authors processed their data as follows. T cell density was computed as TCR beta template counts normalized to usable DNA estimated by amplifying housekeeping genes. The preseqR package was used to estimate richness by extrapolating to 400,000 templates for PBMC samples and to 120,000 templates for tissue samples. Clonality was defined by subtracting Pielou's evenness from one. Tissue-enriched TCRs were identified through differential abundance testing performed on productive amino-acid clonotypes, with a minimum total count of 5 and an alpha of 0.1. Repertoire overlap between compartments was quantified with the Jaccard Index and Morisita Overlap Index. GLIPH grouped TCR beta CDR3s together with public tetramer-defined viral CDR3s, and a viral motif had to include at least three viral sequences and show V-gene enrichment. This is the immuneACCESS table as TCRdb keeps it, with only in-frame sequences that have V and J called. A part of the clones is gone; compared with another copy, unresolved V genes explain less than half, and the rest is unexplained. D and trimming come from the DNA, and the V and J calls and clone size come from that table. The sample includes some 3,000 clones, with about 27% observed a single time. The ten largest clones represent over 15% of the sample.

Here is what the overall study found, with its caveats: Longer overall survival was associated with higher blood T cell density, whereas shorter survival was associated with higher adjacent-lung clonality. Uninvolved tumor-adjacent lung showed the highest T cell clonality, higher than tumor, which suggests more focused antigenic responses in the uninvolved tumor-adjacent lung. Since the design was exploratory, TCR variables were selected using unadjusted p-values with no false-discovery rate correction. A median of approximately 50 of the top 100 tumor clones turned up in the paired uninvolved adjacent lung, and 25 to 35 of those clones also ranked among the top 100 of that same adjacent lung. Because multi-region tumor sequencing was not done, intratumor heterogeneity could not be ruled out.

The TCR sequence derives from a female donor older than 55 with stage I squamous cell lung carcinoma. The sample in question was normal lung tissue next to the tumor, obtained before any cancer treatment. The receptor chain draws on TRBV15 and TRBJ1-5; the D gene cannot be resolved reliably. At the DNA level, the sequence is TGTGCCACCAGCAGAGATCAAGGTTACAATCAGCCCCAGCATTTT. Translated, this is CATSRDQGYNQPQHF.